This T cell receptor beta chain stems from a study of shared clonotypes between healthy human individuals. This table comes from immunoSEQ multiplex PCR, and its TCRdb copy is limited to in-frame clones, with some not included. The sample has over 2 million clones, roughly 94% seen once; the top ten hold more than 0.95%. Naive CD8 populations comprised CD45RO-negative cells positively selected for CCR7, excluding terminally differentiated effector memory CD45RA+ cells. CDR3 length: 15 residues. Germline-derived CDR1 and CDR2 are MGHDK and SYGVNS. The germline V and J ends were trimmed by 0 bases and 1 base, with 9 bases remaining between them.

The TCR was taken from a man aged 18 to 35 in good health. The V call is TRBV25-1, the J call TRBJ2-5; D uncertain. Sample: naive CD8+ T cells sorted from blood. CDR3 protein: CASSEYYPGQETQYF. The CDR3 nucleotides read TGTGCCAGCAGTGAATATTACCCAGGCCAAGAGACCCAGTACTTC.